This entry lists 17 T cell receptor beta chains sequenced from one sample in a study of T cells in women clearing cervical HPV infection (dated by TCRdb to between 2017 and 2018). Library creation used the immunoSEQ multiplex PCR assay. TCRdb mirrors the immuneACCESS table, restricted to in-frame sequences. Some clones are absent from its copies; in checked studies, under half trace to an unresolved V gene, and the reason for the others is unknown. The table of this sample itemizes 25,000 to 35,000 clones. In total, the top ten clones hold approximately 2.9% of the sample. Source material: blood buffy coat. The receptors come from a woman aged 18 to 75 with a cervical HPV16 infection that either progressed to CIN3+ or cleared (not recorded which).

Worth noting for this clone: From the germline J gene comes the end of the CDR3, since the read stops 3 residues before it. The chain recombines TRBV6-1 with TRBJ2-5, with 8 bases identical to TRBD2. Trimming at V came to 2 bases and at J to 6 bases, leaving 11 bases not matched to a gene. Germline assignment: CDR1 MNHNS and CDR2 SASEGT. This CDR3 is built from 16 residues. This chain's CDR3 is CASSELSGALGKTQYF. Partial CDR3 DNA: TGTGCCAGCAGTGAACTTAGCGGGGCTCTGGGGAAGACC.

With respect to this clone: The missing CDR3 end, 3 residues past where the read stops, is filled in from the germline J gene. The genes are TRBV12-3 or TRBV12-4 and TRBJ2-7, with 12 bases that match TRBD1. The CDR3 is 17 amino acids. Trimming took 3 bases from V and 5 from J; bases not matched to a gene: 11. The sequenced part of the CDR3 DNA is TGTGCCAGCAGTTTGGCCCGGCCGGGACAGGGGGCCCACGAG. Translating it yields CASSLARPGQGAHE. The whole CDR3 is CASSLARPGQGAHEQYF.

CDR3 in amino acids: CASSPEGSGANVLTF. The CDR3 DNA, read in part, is TGTGCCAGCTCACCGGAGGGGTCTGGGGCCAACGTC. The V gene is TRBV18, the J gene TRBJ2-6; possible D gene TRBD2, 6 bases. With the read ending 3 residues before the CDR3 end, the germline J gene is used to fill in that end. V was trimmed by 3 bases and J by 1 base, leaving 7 bases between them. The CDR3 consists of 15 residues. Germline CDR1 is KGHSH and CDR2 is LQKENI.

On this clone itself: The read gets to within 3 residues of the CDR3 end, and the germline J gene fills in the rest. The rearrangement joins TRBV2 to TRBJ2-7; D possibly corresponds to TRBD2 (6 bases). Trimming left V 2 bases short and J 4 bases short, with 15 bases between. The CDR3 runs 15 residues. Germline V gene data show CDR1 as SNHLY and CDR2 as FYNNEI. CDR3: CASSERGIFTYEQYF. The sequenced CDR3 bases are TGTGCCAGCAGTGAACGCGGGATCTTTACTTACGAG.

About this clone itself: The read terminates 3 residues ahead of where the CDR3 ends, so the germline J gene completes it. This chain links TRBV7-2 with TRBJ2-3, with D perhaps TRBD1 (6 bases). CDR1 is SGHTA, CDR2 FQGNSA, per germline. The CDR3 is 15 amino acids. Trimming took 9 bases from V and 6 from J, leaving 22 bases between them. The CDR3 protein is CASTPSGALVDTQYF. The sequenced CDR3 bases are TGTGCCAGTACCCCATCAGGGGCTTTAGTCGATACG.

To note about this clone: The read ends 3 residues early relative to the CDR3; the germline J gene fills the gap. The genes are TRBV7-9 and TRBJ1-2; tentative D call: TRBD1 (5 bases). CDR3 length: 13 amino acids. Germline values: CDR1 SEHNR, CDR2 FQNEAQ (reference sequence). The CDR3 DNA, read in part, is TGTGCCAGCAGCTTGGGGCAGGTCGGGGGC. Residues: CASSLGQVGG. The CDR3 in its entirety is CASSLGQVGGYTF.

With regard to this clone: The CDR3 goes on 3 residues after the read ends, and that part is filled in from the germline J gene. V usage is TRBV5-1 and J usage is TRBJ1-1, with TRBD1 matching 7 bases. The V gene's germline CDR1 is SGHRS and CDR2 YFSETQ. This CDR3 is built from 14 residues. V shed 1 base, J shed 4 bases, and the junction held 4 bases outside the gene matches. CDR3 bases read: TGCGCCAGCAGCTTGTCTCCAGGGGGCACTGAA. Protein sequence: CASSLSPGGTE. The whole CDR3 protein is CASSLSPGGTEAFF. The full variable domain, its missing parts supplied by reference TRBV5-1 and TRBJ1-1, is KAGVTQTPRYLIKTRGQQVTLSCSPISGHRSVSWYQQTPGQGLQFLFEYFSETQRNKGNFPGRFSGRQFSNSRSEMNVSTLELGDSALYLCASSLSPGGTEAFFGQGTRLTVV.

As for this clone: Read coverage stops 3 residues before the CDR3 terminus; the germline J gene supplies the remainder. The chain employs TRBV7-6 and TRBJ1-1; TRBD1 aligns across 7 bases. The CDR3 totals 13 residues. Germline CDR1 is SGHVS and CDR2 is FNYEAQ. Trimming at V came to 8 bases and at J to 1 base, leaving 4 bases not matched to a gene. CDR3 region: CASLRGRNTEAFF. The sequenced CDR3 bases are TGTGCCAGCCTCAGGGGGAGGAACACTGAA.

In the case of this clone: The CDR3 end is not reached by the read, which stops 3 residues before it; the germline J gene fills it in. The chain recombines TRBV5-4 with TRBJ1-2, with 7 bases that match TRBD1. Germline V gene lookup returns CDR1 SGHNT and CDR2 YYREEE (reference sequence). The CDR3 consists of 13 residues. The CDR3 is CASSLTGDIGYTF. Incomplete CDR3 DNA: TGTGCCAGCAGCTTGACAGGGGACATCGGC.

On this clone: The read comes to an end 3 residues before the CDR3 does, leaving the germline J gene to fill in the end. The chain recombines TRBV30 with TRBJ2-7; no firm D call. The V end was cut by 0 bases, the J end by 0 bases, with 6 bases between. This CDR3 has 13 amino acids. Per the germline V gene, CDR1 is GTSNPN and CDR2 is SVGIG (reference sequence). The CDR3 DNA, read in part, is TGTGCCTGGAGTGTGGCATTCTCCTACGAG. Translation gives CAWSVAFSYE. The whole CDR3 is CAWSVAFSYEQYF.

A word on this clone: The CDR3 end is not reached by the read, which stops 3 residues before it; the germline J gene fills it in. V and J are TRBV11-2 and TRBJ1-4; 8 nucleotides match TRBD1. This CDR3 contains 14 residues. V shed 4 bases and J 7 bases; nucleotides not matched to a gene: 5. The germline V gene encodes CDR1 SGHAT and CDR2 FQNNGV. Partial CDR3 DNA: TGTGCCAGCAGCTCAGGGGGCGCCGGTGAAAAA. Translating gives CASSSGGAGEK. The entire CDR3 sequence reads CASSSGGAGEKLFF.

A remark on this clone: The read gets to within 3 residues of the CDR3 end, and the germline J gene fills in the rest. This chain joins TRBV19 and TRBJ2-1, with 10 nucleotides matching TRBD1. The CDR3 extends over 14 amino acids. Germline loops: CDR1 LNHDA, CDR2 SQIVND (reference sequence). V dropped 8 bases and J dropped 7; count of bases not matched to a gene: 8. The CDR3 loop is CASSGTGVQNEQFF. CDR3 DNA, as far as it was read: TGTGCCAGTTCCGGGACAGGGGTGCAGAATGAG. Filled out from reference TRBV19 and TRBJ2-1, the complete variable domain reads DGGITQSPKYLFRKEGQNVTLSCEQNLNHDAMYWYRQDPGQGLRLIYYSQIVNDFQKGDIAEGYSVSREKKESFPLTVTSAQKNPTAFYLCASSGTGVQNEQFFGPGTRLTVL.

A word on this clone: The read terminates 3 residues ahead of where the CDR3 ends, so the germline J gene completes it. The chain is built from TRBV6-4 and TRBJ2-1; maybe TRBD2 (6 bases). Per germline, CDR1 MRHNA and CDR2 SNTAGT. The V end was cut by 4 bases, the J end by 4 bases, with 8 bases between. The CDR3 is 13 amino acids. The CDR3 DNA, read in part, is TGTGCCAGCAGTGCGGGACTTTACAATGAG. Amino acid sequence: CASSAGLYNE. The complete CDR3 sequence is CASSAGLYNEQFF.

About this clone itself: The DNA ends 3 residues before the CDR3 does, and the rest of the CDR3 is filled in from the germline J gene. V and J are TRBV6-4 and TRBJ2-1; 11 nucleotides line up with TRBD2. The length of the CDR3 is 14 residues. Looked up from germline, CDR1 is MRHNA and CDR2 is SNTAGT. V was clipped by 9 bases and J by 6 bases; unmatched bases: 7. This CDR3 is CASASSGGSNEQFF. The part of the CDR3 DNA that was read is TGTGCCAGTGCCTCTAGCGGGGGGTCCAATGAG.

On this clone: With the read ending 3 residues before the CDR3 end, the germline J gene is used to fill in that end. The chain joins TRBV7-8 to TRBJ2-5, with TRBD2 matching 7 bases. This CDR3 comprises 15 residues. Germline V gives CDR1 SGHVS, CDR2 FQNEAQ. The J segment lost 4 bases and the V segment lost 1 base, leaving 6 bases of the junction unmatched. The CDR3 reads CASSLVQRGRETQYF. CDR3 bases read: TGTGCCAGCAGCTTAGTGCAGCGGGGAAGAGAGACC.

In the case of this clone: The read is 3 residues too short to cover the CDR3 end, so that end is filled in from the germline J gene. This chain joins TRBV5-1 and TRBJ1-6; D not certain. The V gene lost 4 bases and the J gene lost 0 bases, with 11 bases spanning the gap. Per the germline V gene, CDR1 is SGHRS and CDR2 is YFSETQ. This CDR3 contains 16 residues. The CDR3 DNA, read in part, is TGCGCCAGCAGCGAAACGGGGAGCTCCTATAATTCACCC. Encoded protein: CASSETGSSYNSP. The whole CDR3 reads CASSETGSSYNSPLHF.

The CDR3 DNA, read in part, is TGTGCCAGTAGCACTGAACTAGCGGCCGGGGAG. Protein sequence: CASSTELAAGE. The CDR3, in full, reads CASSTELAAGELFF. This chain joins TRBV19 and TRBJ2-2; TRBD2 matches 8 bases. The read ends 3 residues before the CDR3 terminus; that terminus is restored from the germline J gene. Losses at the gene ends were 6 bases for V and 6 bases for J; bases not matched to a gene: 6. Germline-derived CDR1 and CDR2 are LNHDA and SQIVND (reference sequence). CDR3 length: 14 residues.